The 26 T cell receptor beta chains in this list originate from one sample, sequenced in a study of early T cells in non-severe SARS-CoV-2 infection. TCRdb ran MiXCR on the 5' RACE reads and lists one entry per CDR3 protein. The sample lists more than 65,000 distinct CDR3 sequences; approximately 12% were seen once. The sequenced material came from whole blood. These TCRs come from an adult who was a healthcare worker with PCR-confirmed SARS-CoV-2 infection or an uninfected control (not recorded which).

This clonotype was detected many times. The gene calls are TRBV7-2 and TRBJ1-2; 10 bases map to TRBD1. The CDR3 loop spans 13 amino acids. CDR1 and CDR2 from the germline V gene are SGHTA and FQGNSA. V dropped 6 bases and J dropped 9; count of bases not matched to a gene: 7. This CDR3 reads CASRQGQGLSYTF. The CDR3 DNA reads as TGTGCCAGCAGACAGGGACAGGGGCTTAGCTACACCTTC.

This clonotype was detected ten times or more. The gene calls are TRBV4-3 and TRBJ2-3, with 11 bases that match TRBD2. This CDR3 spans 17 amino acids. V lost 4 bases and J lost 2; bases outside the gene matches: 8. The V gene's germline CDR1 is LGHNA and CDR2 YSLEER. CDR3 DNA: TGCGCCAGCAGCCCCTATGGGACTAGCGGACTCACAGATACGCAGTATTTT. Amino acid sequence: CASSPYGTSGLTDTQYF.

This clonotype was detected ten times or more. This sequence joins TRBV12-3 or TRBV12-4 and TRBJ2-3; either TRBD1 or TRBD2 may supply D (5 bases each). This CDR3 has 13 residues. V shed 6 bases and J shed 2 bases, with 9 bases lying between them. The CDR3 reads CASRGTTTDTQYF. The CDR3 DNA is TGTGCCAGCAGAGGGACGACCACAGATACGCAGTATTTT.

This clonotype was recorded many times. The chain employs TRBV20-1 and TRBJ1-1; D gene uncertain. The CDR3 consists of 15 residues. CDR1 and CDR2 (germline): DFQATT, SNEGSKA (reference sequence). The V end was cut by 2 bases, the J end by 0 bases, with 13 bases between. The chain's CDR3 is CSARTISGLNTEAFF. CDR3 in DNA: TGCAGTGCTAGAACAATCTCGGGGTTGAACACTGAAGCTTTCTTT.

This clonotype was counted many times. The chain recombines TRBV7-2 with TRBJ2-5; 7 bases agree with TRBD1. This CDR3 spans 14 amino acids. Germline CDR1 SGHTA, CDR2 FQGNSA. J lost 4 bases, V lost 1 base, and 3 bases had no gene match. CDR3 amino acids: CASSLDRGTETQYF. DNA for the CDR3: TGTGCCAGCAGCTTAGACAGGGGCACAGAGACCCAGTACTTC.

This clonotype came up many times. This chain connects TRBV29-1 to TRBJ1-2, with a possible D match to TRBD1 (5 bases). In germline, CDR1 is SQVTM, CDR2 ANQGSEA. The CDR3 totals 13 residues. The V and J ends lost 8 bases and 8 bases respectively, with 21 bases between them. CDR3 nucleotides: TGCAGCACCCGAAGGGACGTTCGGGGAGGCTACACCTTC. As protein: CSTRRDVRGGYTF. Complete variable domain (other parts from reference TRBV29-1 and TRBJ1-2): SAVISQKPSRDICQRGTSLTIQCQVDSQVTMMFWYRQQPGQSLTLIATANQGSEATYESGFVIDKFPISRPNLTFSTLTVSNMSPEDSSIYLCSTRRDVRGGYTFGSGTRLTVV.

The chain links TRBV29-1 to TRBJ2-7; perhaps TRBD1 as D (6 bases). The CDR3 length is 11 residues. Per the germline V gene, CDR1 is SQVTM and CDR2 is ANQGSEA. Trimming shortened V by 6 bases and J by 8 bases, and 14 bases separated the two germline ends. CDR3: CSVAETGKQYF. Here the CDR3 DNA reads TGCAGCGTGGCAGAAACAGGGAAGCAGTACTTC.

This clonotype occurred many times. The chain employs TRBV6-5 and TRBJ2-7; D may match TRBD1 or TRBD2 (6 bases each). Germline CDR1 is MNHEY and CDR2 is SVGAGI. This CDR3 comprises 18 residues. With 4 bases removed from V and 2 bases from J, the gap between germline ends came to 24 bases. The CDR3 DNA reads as TGTGCCAGCAGTTTCTCAACCGGGGGCCGGAAGCTTACCTACGAGCAGTACTTC. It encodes CASSFSTGGRKLTYEQYF.

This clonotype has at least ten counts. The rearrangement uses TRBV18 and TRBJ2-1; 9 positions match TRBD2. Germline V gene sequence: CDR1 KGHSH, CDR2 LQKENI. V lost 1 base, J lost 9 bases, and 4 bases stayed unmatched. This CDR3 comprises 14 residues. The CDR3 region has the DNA TGTGCCAGCTCACCACTAGCGGGGGTGGTTGAGCAGTTCTTC. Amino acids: CASSPLAGVVEQFF.

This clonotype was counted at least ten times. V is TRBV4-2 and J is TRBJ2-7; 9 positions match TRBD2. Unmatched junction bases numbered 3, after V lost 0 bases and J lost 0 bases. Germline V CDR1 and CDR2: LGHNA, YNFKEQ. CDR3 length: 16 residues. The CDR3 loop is CASSQDSGSPSYEQYF. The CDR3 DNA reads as TGTGCCAGCAGCCAAGATAGCGGGAGCCCCTCCTACGAGCAGTACTTC.

The CDR3 protein is CSAAGPGARGTQYF. Written as DNA, the CDR3 is TGCAGCGCGGCGGGTCCGGGGGCTAGGGGTACGCAGTATTTT. The rearrangement links TRBV29-1 to TRBJ2-3, with D perhaps being TRBD1 or TRBD2 (6 bases each). The CDR3 contains 14 residues. Germline V gives CDR1 SQVTM, CDR2 ANQGSEA. Trimming stripped 7 bases from V and 8 bases from J, with 22 bases between.

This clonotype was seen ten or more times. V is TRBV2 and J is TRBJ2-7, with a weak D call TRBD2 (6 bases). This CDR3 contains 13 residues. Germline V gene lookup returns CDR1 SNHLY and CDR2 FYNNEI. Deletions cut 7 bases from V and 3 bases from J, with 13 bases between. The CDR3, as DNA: TGTGCCAGCAAAGGAGGGATCAGCTACGAGCAGTACTTC. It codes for CASKGGISYEQYF.

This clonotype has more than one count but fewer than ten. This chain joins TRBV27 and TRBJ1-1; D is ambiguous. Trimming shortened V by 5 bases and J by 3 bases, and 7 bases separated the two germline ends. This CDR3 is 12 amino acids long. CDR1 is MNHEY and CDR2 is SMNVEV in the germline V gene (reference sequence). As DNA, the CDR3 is TGTGCCAGCAGTACGGGGTACACTGAAGCTTTCTTT. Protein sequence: CASSTGYTEAFF.

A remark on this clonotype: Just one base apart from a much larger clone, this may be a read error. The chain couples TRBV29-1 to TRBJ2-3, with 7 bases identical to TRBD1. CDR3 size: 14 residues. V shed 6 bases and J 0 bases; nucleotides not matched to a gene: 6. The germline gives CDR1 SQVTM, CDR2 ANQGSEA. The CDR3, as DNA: TGCAGCGTGAGGAACAGGGGTAGCACAGATACGCAGTATTTT. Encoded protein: CSVRNRGSTDTQYF.

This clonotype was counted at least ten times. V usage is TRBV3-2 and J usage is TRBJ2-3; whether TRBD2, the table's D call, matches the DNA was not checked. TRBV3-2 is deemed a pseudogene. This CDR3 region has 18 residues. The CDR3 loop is CASQLAGGPVGAADTQYF. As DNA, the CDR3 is TGTGCCAGCCAACTAGCGGGAGGGCCCGTCGGTGCCGCAGATACGCAGTATTTT.

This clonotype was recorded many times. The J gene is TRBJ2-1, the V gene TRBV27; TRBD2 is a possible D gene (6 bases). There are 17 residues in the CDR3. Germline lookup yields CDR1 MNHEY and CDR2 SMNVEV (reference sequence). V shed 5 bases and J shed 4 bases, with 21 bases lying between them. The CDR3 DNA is TGTGCCAGCAGTCGGAGGGCGAGCGCTACTGATTACAATGAGCAGTTCTTC. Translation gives CASSRRASATDYNEQFF.

The CDR3 here is CASSAVRLNTEAFF. The CDR3 region has the DNA TGTGCCAGCAGTGCCGTCCGGCTGAACACTGAAGCTTTCTTT. The V and J genes are TRBV6-5 and TRBJ1-1; D ambiguous. This CDR3 contains 14 residues. The ends were cut back, 5 bases at V and 0 bases at J, with 10 bases in the middle. Looked up from germline, CDR1 is MNHEY and CDR2 is SVGAGI.

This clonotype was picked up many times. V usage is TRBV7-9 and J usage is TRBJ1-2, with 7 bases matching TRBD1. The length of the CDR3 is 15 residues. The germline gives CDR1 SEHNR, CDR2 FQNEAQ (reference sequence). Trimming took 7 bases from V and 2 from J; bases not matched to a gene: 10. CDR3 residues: CASIEFVQGNYGYTF. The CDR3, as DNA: TGTGCCAGCATCGAATTCGTACAGGGGAACTATGGCTACACCTTC. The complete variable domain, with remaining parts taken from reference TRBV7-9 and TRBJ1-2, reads DTGVSQNPRHKITKRGQNVTFRCDPISEHNRLYWYRQTLGQGPEFLTYFQNEAQLEKSRLLSDRFSAERPKGSFSTLEIQRTEQGDSAMYLCASIEFVQGNYGYTFGSGTRLTVV.

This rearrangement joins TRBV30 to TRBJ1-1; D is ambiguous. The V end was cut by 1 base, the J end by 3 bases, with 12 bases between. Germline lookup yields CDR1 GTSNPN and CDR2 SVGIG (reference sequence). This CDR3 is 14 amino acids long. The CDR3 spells CAWSGRVSDTEAFF. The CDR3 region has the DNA TGTGCCTGGAGTGGAAGGGTTTCGGACACTGAAGCTTTCTTT. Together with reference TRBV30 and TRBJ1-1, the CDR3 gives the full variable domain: SQTIHQWPATLVQPVGSPLSLECTVEGTSNPNLYWYRQAAGRGLQLLFYSVGIGQISSEVPQNLSASRPQDRQFILSSKKLLLSDSGFYLCAWSGRVSDTEAFFGQGTRLTVV.

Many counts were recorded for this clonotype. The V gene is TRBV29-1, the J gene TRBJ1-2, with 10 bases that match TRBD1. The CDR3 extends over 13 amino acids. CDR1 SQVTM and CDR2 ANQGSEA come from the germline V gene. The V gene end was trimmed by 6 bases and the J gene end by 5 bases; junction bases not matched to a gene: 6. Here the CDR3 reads CSVRTGGSYGYTF. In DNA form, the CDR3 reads TGCAGCGTCAGGACAGGGGGGAGTTATGGCTACACCTTC.

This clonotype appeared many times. The CDR3 DNA sequence: TGTGCCAGCAGTTACGGGACAGGGTTGGGCAATCAGCCCCAGCATTTT. This encodes CASSYGTGLGNQPQHF. The V gene is TRBV6-2 or TRBV6-3, the J gene TRBJ1-5; 9 positions agree with TRBD1. The length of the CDR3 is 16 residues. Germline V gives CDR1 MNHEY, CDR2 SVGEGT. The J segment lost 2 bases and the V segment lost 2 bases, leaving 4 bases of the junction unmatched.

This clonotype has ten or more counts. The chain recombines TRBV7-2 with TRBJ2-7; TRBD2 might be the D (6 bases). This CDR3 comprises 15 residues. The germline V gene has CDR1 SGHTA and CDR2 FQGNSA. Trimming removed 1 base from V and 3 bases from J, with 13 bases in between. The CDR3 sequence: CASSLVRGNLYEQYF. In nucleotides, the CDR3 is TGTGCCAGCAGCTTAGTTCGCGGGAACCTCTACGAGCAGTACTTC.

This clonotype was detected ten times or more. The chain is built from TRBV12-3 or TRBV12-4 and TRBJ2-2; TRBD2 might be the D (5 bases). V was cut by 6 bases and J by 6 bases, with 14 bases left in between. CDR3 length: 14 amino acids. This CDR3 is CASSPVNGAGELFF. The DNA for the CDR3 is TGTGCCAGCAGCCCCGTTAACGGGGCCGGGGAGCTGTTTTTT.

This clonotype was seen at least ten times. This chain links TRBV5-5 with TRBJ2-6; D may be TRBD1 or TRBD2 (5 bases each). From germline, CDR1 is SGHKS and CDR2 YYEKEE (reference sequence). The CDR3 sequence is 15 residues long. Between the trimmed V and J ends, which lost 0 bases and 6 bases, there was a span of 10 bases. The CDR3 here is CASSLGVGEANVLTF. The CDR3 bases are TGTGCCAGCAGCTTGGGAGTGGGGGAGGCCAACGTCCTGACTTTC.

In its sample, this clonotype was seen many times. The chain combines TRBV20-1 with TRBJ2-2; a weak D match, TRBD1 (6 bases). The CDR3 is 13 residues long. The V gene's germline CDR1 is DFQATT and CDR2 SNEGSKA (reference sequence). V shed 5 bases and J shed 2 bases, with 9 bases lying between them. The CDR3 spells CSAWDINTGELFF. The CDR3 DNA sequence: TGCAGTGCTTGGGACATCAACACCGGGGAGCTGTTTTTT.

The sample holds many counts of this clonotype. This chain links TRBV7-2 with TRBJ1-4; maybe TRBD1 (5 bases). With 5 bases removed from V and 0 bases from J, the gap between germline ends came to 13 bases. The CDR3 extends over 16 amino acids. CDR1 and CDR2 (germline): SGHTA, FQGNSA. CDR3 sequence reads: CASSPRGPPTNEKLFF. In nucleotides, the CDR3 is TGTGCCAGCAGCCCCCGGGGACCTCCAACTAATGAAAAACTGTTTTTT.